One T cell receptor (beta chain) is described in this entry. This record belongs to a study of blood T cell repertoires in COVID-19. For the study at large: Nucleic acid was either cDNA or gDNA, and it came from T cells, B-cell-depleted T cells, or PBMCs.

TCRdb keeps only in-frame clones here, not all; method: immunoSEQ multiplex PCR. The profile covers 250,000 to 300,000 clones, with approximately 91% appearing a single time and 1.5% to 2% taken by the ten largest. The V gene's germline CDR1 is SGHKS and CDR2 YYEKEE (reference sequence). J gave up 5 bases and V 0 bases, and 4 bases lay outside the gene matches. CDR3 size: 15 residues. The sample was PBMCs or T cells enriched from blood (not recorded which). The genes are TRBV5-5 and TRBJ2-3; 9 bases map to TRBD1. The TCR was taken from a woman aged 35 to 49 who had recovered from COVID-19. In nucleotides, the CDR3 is TGTGCCAGCAGCTTGGACAGGGGGCAGGGAGATACGCAGTATTTT. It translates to CASSLDRGQGDTQYF.